Sequencing of this T cell receptor beta chain was carried out in a study of OX40 agonist ivuxolimab in advanced cancers. Germline lookup yields CDR1 SGDLS and CDR2 YYNGEE. The trim removed 0 bases at V and 0 bases at J, leaving 0 bases unmatched. The CDR3 is 15 residues long. Sequencing was performed with immunoSEQ multiplex PCR; in TCRdb, only in-frame clones are kept and a portion is missing. Of tens of thousands of clones detected, roughly 84% appear once; the ten largest clones hold roughly a sixth. General study findings and limits: Part of the nonresponder group also had normalized T-cell clonal expansion that was low.

Points on this clone: The antigen is undetermined.

Sequences were derived from CD4+ or CD8+ T cells sorted from blood, sampled in a trial of the OX40 agonist ivuxolimab. This sequence was found in an adult with an advanced solid tumor such as melanoma, head and neck, liver or kidney cancer. The V gene is TRBV9, the J gene TRBJ1-3; 7 bases map to TRBD1. CDR3 amino acids: CASSVGDSSGNTIYF. CDR3 bases: TGTGCCAGCAGCGTAGGGGACAGCTCTGGAAACACCATATATTTT.